Given below is one TCR beta chain in context. Its antigen is not identified. Trimming took 0 bases from V and 13 from J, leaving 19 bases between them. The germline V gene has CDR1 LGHDT and CDR2 YNNKEL (reference sequence). The CDR3 is 16 residues long. TCRdb reprocessed the 5' RACE reads with MiXCR, giving one entry per CDR3 protein. The repertoire holds approximately 510,000 distinct CDR3 sequences, with roughly a fifth as singletons. The data derive from a study of T cells after yellow fever vaccination. Study outcomes and limitations: Clones that expanded after primary vaccination mostly reappeared after the booster (just under 98% CD4, 88% CD8).

The sequencing used PBMCs, collected approximately 22 days after the first yellow fever vaccination. The rearrangement joins TRBV3-1 to TRBJ1-6, with D possibly matching TRBD1 (6 bases). The source is a man between 18 and 29 years old who received the YFV17D yellow fever vaccine. The CDR3 region has the DNA TGTGCCAGCAGCCAAGATCTTGAGGACAGCCGTTCGCCCCTCCACTTT. It translates to CASSQDLEDSRSPLHF. The entire variable domain, with the rest obtained from reference TRBV3-1 and TRBJ1-6, is as follows: DTAVSQTPKYLVTQMGNDKSIKCEQNLGHDTMYWYKQDSKKFLKIMFSYNNKELIINETVPNRFSPKSPDKAHLNLHINSLELGDSAVYFCASSQDLEDSRSPLHFGNGTRLTVT.